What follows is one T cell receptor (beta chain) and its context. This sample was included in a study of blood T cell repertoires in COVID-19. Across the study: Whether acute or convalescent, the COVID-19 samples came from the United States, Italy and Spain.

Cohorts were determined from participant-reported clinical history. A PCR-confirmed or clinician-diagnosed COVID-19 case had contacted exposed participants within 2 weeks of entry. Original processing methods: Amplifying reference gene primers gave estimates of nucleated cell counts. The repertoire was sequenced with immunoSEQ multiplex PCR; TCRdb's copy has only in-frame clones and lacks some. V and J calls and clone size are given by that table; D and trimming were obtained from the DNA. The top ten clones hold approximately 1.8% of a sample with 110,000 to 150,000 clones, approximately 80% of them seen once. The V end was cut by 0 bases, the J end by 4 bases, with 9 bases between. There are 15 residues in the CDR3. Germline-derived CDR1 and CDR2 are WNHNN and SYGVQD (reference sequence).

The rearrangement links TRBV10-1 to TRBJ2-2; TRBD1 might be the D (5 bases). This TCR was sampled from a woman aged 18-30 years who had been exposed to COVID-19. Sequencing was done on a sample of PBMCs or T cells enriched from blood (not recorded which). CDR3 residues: CASSESQVGTGELFF. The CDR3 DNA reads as TGCGCCAGCAGTGAGTCACAGGTTGGCACCGGGGAGCTGTTTTTT.